The clone carrying this T cell receptor beta chain was picked up many times. This record comes from a study of identical twins. TCRdb re-called the 5' RACE reads through MiXCR, storing one row per CDR3 protein. Of approximately 140,000 distinct CDR3 sequences in the sample, 3% to 4.5% were seen once. The CDR3 runs to 13 residues. The germline CDR1 and CDR2 sequences are DFQATT and SNEGSKA (reference sequence). Trimming shortened V by 5 bases and J by 0 bases, and 8 bases separated the two germline ends. The sequencing sample was made of memory T cells sorted from blood. The sequence was collected from a man between 18 and 35 years old in good health. The chain uses TRBV20-1 and TRBJ1-3; no clear D. The CDR3 sequence is CSAQRGSGNTIYF. In DNA form, the CDR3 reads TGCAGTGCTCAACGCGGCTCTGGAAACACCATATATTTT.